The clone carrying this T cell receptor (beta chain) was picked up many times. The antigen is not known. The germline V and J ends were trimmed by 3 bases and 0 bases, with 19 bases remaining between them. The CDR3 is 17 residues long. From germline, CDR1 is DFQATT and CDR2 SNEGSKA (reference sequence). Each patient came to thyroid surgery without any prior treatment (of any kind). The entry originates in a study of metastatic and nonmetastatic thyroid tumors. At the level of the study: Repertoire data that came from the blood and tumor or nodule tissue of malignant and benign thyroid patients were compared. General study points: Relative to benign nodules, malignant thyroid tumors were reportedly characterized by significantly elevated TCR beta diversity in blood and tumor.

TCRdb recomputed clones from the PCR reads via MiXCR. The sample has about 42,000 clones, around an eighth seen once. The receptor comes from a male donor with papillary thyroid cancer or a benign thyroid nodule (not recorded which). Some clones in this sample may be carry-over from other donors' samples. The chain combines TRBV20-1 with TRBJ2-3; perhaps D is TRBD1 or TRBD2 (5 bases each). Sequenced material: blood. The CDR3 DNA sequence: TGCAGTGCTAGGGGGCGGCTAGCCACTTCTAGCACAGATACGCAGTATTTT. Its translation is CSARGRLATSSTDTQYF.